This T cell receptor (beta chain) was observed in a study of blood T cells in healthy people across ages. The CDR3 totals 13 residues. Trimming removed 4 bases from V and 14 bases from J; junction bases left unmatched: 10. Overall study findings and caveats: Long-lived donors had more naive CD4+ cells and higher diversity than aged donors. Older age coincided with a roughly linear decline in TCR beta diversity per million T cells.

Then a second PCR, running roughly 7 to 11 cycles, was carried out with a sample-barcoded 5' primer and a J-beta primer mix. TCRdb analysed the 5' RACE reads with MiXCR anew, one entry per CDR3 protein. The sample lists about a million distinct CDR3 sequences, roughly two fifths seen once, with around 12% in the top ten. Ranging in age from roughly 6 to 100, the donors were healthy Caucasian individuals from Russia. This clonotype came up a few times. The antigen remains undetermined. The rearrangement uses TRBV12-3 or TRBV12-4 and TRBJ2-1, with 8 nucleotides matching TRBD1. The TCR originated in a man aged 18 to 30 in good health. Input material: blood. The CDR3 bases are TGTGCCAGCAGTTCCGACTGGACAGGGTTGAAGTTCTTC. Translated, it gives CASSSDWTGLKFF.